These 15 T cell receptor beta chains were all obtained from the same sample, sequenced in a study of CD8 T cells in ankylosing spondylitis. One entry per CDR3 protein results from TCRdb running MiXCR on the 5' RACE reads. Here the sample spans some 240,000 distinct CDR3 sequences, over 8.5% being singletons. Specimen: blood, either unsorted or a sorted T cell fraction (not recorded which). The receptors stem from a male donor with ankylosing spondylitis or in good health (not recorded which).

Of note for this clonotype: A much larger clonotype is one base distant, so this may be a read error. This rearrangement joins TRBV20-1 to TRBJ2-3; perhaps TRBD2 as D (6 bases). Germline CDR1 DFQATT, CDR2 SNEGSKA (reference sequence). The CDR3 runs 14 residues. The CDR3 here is CSASGGKSTDMQYF. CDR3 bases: TGCAGTGCTAGCGGCGGGAAGAGCACAGATATGCAGTATTTT.

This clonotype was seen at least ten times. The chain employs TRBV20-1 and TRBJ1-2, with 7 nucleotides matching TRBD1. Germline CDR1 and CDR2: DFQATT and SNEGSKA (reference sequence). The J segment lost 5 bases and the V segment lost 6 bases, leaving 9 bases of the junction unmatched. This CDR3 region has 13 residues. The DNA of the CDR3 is TGCAGTGCCCCGGACAGGAGAGGATATGGCTACACCTTC. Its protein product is CSAPDRRGYGYTF.

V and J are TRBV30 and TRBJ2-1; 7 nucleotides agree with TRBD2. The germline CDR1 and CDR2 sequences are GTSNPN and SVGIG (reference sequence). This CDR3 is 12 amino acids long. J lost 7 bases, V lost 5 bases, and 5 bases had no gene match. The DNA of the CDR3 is TGTGCCTGGGCGGGGGAGAGAAATGAGCAGTTCTTC. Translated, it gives CAWAGERNEQFF.

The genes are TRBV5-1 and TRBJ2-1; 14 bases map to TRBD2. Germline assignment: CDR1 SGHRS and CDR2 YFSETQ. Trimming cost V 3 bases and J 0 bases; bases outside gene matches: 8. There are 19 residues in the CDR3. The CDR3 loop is CASSSGTSGSYGSYNEQFF. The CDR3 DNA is TGCGCCAGCAGCTCCGGGACTAGCGGGAGTTATGGCTCCTACAATGAGCAGTTCTTC.

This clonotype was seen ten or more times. The CDR3 is CAISEDRAEQFF. CDR3 DNA: TGTGCCATCAGTGAGGACAGGGCCGAGCAGTTCTTC. The chain is built from TRBV10-3 and TRBJ2-1; 7 bases agree with TRBD1. The CDR3 has 12 amino acids. Germline V gene lookup returns CDR1 ENHRY and CDR2 SYGVKD. V was pared by 2 bases and J by 10 bases, with 2 bases of the junction left unmatched.

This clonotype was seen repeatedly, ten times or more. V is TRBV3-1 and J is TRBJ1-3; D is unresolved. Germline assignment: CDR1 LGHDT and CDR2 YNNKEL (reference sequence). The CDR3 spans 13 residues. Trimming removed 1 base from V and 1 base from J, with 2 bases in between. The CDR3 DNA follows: TGTGCCAGCAGCCAAGGTTCTGGAAACACCATATATTTT. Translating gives CASSQGSGNTIYF.

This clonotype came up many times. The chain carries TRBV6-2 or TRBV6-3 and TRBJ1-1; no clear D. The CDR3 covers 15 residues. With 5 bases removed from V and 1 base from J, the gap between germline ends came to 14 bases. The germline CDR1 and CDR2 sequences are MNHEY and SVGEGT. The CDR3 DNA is TGTGCCAGCAGTCGACCGCGGACGGGGAACACTGAAGCTTTCTTT. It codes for CASSRPRTGNTEAFF.

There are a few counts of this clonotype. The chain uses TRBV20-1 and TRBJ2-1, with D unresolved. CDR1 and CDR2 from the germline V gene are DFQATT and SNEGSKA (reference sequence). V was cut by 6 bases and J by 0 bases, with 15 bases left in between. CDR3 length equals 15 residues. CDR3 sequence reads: CSAQESESSYNEQFF. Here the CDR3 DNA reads TGCAGTGCCCAGGAGTCAGAGAGCTCCTACAATGAGCAGTTCTTC.

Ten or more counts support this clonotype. The CDR3 spells CASSQATGVNSPLHF. In DNA, the CDR3 is TGCGCCAGCAGCCAGGCCACAGGGGTGAATTCACCCCTCCACTTT. The chain employs TRBV4-3 and TRBJ1-6; 7 bases align to TRBD1. The CDR3 extends over 15 amino acids. With V trimmed by 3 bases and J by 7 bases, 6 bases remained unmatched. Per germline, CDR1 LGHNA and CDR2 YSLEER.

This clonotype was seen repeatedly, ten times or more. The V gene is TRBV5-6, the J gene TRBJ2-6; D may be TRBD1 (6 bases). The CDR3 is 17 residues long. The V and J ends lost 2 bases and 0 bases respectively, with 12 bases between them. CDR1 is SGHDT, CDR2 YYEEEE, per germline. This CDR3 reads CASSLQGSLSGANVLTF. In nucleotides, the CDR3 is TGTGCCAGCAGCTTACAGGGAAGCCTCTCTGGGGCCAACGTCCTGACTTTC.

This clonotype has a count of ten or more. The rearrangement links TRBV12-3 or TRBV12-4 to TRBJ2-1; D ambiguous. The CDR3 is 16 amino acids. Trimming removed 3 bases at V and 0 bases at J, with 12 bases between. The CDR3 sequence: CASSFSAQSSYNEQFF. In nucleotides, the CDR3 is TGTGCCAGCAGTTTTTCTGCCCAGAGCTCCTACAATGAGCAGTTCTTC.

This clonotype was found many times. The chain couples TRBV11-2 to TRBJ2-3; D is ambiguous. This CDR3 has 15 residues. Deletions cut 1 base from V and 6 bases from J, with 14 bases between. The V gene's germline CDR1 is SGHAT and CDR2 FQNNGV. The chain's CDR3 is CASSLVARAWDTQYF. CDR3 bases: TGTGCCAGCAGCTTAGTAGCCCGGGCATGGGATACGCAGTATTTT.

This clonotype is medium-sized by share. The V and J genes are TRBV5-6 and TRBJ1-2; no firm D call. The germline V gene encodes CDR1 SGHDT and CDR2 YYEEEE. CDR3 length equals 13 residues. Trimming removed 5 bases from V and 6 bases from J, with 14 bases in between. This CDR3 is CASRERPDDGYTF. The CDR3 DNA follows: TGTGCCAGCAGGGAACGTCCCGACGATGGCTACACCTTC.

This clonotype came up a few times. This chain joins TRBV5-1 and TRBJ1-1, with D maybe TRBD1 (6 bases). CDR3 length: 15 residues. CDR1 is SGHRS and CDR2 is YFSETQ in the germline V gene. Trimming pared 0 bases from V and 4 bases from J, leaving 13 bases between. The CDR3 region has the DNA TGCGCCAGCAGCTTGGAGCCAGGGGCTGGCACTGAAGCTTTCTTT. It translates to CASSLEPGAGTEAFF. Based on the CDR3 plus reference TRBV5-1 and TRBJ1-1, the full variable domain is KAGVTQTPRYLIKTRGQQVTLSCSPISGHRSVSWYQQTPGQGLQFLFEYFSETQRNKGNFPGRFSGRQFSNSRSEMNVSTLELGDSALYLCASSLEPGAGTEAFFGQGTRLTVV.

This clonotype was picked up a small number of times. CDR3 loop: CASSLRDDEPQHF. CDR3 sequence (DNA): TGTGCCAGCAGTCTCCGGGACGACGAGCCCCAGCATTTT. The rearrangement joins TRBV27 to TRBJ1-5; possibly TRBD1 for D (5 bases). The CDR3 spans 13 residues. Trimming pared 5 bases from V and 8 bases from J, leaving 13 bases between. CDR1 is MNHEY and CDR2 is SMNVEV in the germline V gene (reference sequence).